This T cell receptor beta chain originates from a study of CD8 T cells in Susac syndrome. Germline assignment: CDR1 DFQATT and CDR2 SNEGSKA (reference sequence). V lost 6 bases and J lost 3, with 13 bases in between. CDR3 length: 13 residues. With random hexamers, reverse transcription was performed on about 0.5 to 1 ug of RNA. MiXCR, applied by TCRdb to the immunoSEQ multiplex PCR reads, yields one record per CDR3 protein. Of 150,000 to 180,000 distinct CDR3 sequences listed, about 94% are singletons. The sequence was obtained from a human donor with multiple sclerosis. Material for sequencing was CD8+ T cells from PBMCs. V and J are TRBV20-1 and TRBJ2-3; TRBD2 is a possible D gene (6 bases). The CDR3 loop reads CSAIAETTDTQYF. The CDR3 bases are TGCAGTGCCATAGCGGAAACAACAGATACGCAGTATTTT.